This TCR beta chain was obtained from a study of cytomegalovirus exposure and HLA in healthy donors. Study-level points and caveats: The investigators catalogued 150 to 200 TCR beta chains as cytomegalovirus-associated. The majority of TCR sequences were rare, yet some public TCRs appeared in many donors. In the 120 or so validation repertoires, approximately 94% of cluster scores exceeded 0, per a later analysis.

Method: immunoSEQ multiplex PCR; TCRdb's copy keeps in-frame clones and lacks some. The repertoire holds under 200,000 clones, about 90% seen once, with roughly 4.2% in the top ten. Germline CDR1 and CDR2: MNHEY and SMNVEV (reference sequence). This CDR3 spans 16 amino acids. V lost 8 bases to trimming and J lost 1 base; unmatched junction nucleotides: 11. The approximately 130-subject validation cohort, separate from the approximately 640-subject first cohort, included the donors. Of note for this clone: The antigen is not known.

The origin of this receptor is a man aged 18 to 30 in good health and CMV-seropositive. The sample comprised PBMCs. V usage is TRBV27 and J usage is TRBJ2-3; TRBD2 matches at 8 bases. The CDR3 loop is CASSSTSGRGTDTQYF. The CDR3 DNA sequence: TGTGCCAGCTCCTCGACCAGCGGGAGAGGCACAGATACGCAGTATTTT.